One TCR beta chain is described in this entry. Its antigen remains unidentified. The read ends 3 residues shy of where the CDR3 ends; the end is completed using the germline J gene. Libraries were prepared by immunoSEQ multiplex PCR; TCRdb keeps only in-frame clonotypes and omits some of them. The sample shows roughly 52,000 clones, no singletons; the ten largest hold roughly 3.4%. This entry comes from a study of T cell clonality in common variable immunodeficiency. Caucasian heritage predominated among both patients and controls. The ends lost 7 bases at V and 5 bases at J; junction bases unmatched: 12. CDR1 and CDR2 from the germline V gene are MNHEY and SVGEGT. The CDR3 is 15 residues long. Overall study findings and caveats: TCRbeta clonality was increased in CVID versus healthy controls. Fewer TCRbeta clones were shared among CVID subjects than controls.

V usage is TRBV6-2 or TRBV6-3 and J usage is TRBJ2-7; 9 bases line up with TRBD2. The source of this sequence is a person aged 18 to 75 in good health. The sample comprised peripheral blood mononuclear cells. This CDR3 reads CASTNGAGGIDEQYF. CDR3 DNA (partial): TGTGCCAGCACCAATGGAGCGGGAGGCATCGACGAG.